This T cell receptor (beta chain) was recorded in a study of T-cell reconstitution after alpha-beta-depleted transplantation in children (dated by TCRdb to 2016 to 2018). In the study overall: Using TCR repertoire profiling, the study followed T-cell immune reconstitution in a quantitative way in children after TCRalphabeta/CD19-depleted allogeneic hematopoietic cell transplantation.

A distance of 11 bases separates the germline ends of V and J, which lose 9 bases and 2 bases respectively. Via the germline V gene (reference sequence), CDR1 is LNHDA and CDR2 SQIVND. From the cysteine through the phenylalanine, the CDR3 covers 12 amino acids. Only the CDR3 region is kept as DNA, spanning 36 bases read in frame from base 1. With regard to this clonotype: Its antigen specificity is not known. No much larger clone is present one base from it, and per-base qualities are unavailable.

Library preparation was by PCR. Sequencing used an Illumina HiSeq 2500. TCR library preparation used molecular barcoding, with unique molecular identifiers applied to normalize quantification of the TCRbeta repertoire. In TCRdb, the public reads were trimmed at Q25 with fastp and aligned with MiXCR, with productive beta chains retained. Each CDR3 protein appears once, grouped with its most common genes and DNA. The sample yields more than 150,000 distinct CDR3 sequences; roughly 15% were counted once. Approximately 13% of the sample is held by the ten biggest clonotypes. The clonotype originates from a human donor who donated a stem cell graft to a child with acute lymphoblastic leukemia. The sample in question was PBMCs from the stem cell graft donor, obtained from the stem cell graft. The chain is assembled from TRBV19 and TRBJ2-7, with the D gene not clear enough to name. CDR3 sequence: CASGPSTYEQYF. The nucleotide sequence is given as TGTGCCAGCGGTCCGAGCACCTACGAGCAGTACTTC.